The 9 T cell receptor beta chains below all came from one sample that was sequenced in a study of blood T cell repertoires in COVID-19. Sequencing was performed with immunoSEQ multiplex PCR; in TCRdb, only in-frame clones are kept and a portion is missing. The sample has about 100,000 clones, around 85% seen once. Sequenced: peripheral blood. Receptors originate from a man in his fifties with active or convalescent COVID-19.

The J gene is TRBJ1-2, the V gene TRBV27; D is possibly TRBD1 (5 bases). Germline CDR1 is MNHEY and CDR2 is SMNVEV (reference sequence). Trimming removed 2 bases from V and 10 bases from J, with 11 bases in between. The CDR3 covers 12 residues. The CDR3 reads CASSLGTGDYTF. DNA for the CDR3: TGTGCCAGCAGTTTAGGAACGGGGGACTACACCTTC.

The chain recombines TRBV7-2 with TRBJ2-2; no definite D call. The CDR3 is 11 amino acids. Germline lookup yields CDR1 SGHTA and CDR2 FQGNSA. Trimming removed 5 bases at V and 7 bases at J, with 5 bases between. In DNA, the CDR3 is TGTGCCAGCAGCGTAAACGGGGAGCTGTTTTTT. Its protein is CASSVNGELFF.

The chain employs TRBV12-3 or TRBV12-4 and TRBJ2-5, with D uncertain. V was trimmed by 5 bases and J by 5 bases, leaving 12 bases between them. CDR3 length equals 13 residues. The CDR3 coding sequence is TGTGCCAGCAGTGCGCTGAACTCGGAGACCCAGTACTTC. This gives the protein CASSALNSETQYF.

V gene TRBV29-1 combines with J gene TRBJ1-2; D remains ambiguous. V shed 0 bases and J shed 3 bases, with 11 bases lying between them. The CDR3 is 14 amino acids. In germline, CDR1 is SQVTM, CDR2 ANQGSEA. Here the CDR3 DNA reads TGCAGCGTTGAAGATCTACCAGGCGACTATGGCTACACCTTC. It is translated as CSVEDLPGDYGYTF.

This chain connects TRBV11-2 to TRBJ2-7; TRBD1 aligns across 7 bases. CDR1 and CDR2 (germline): SGHAT, FQNNGV. With 6 bases clipped from V and 3 bases from J, the junction kept 8 bases outside the gene matches. The CDR3 has 14 residues. The CDR3 DNA sequence: TGTGCCAGCAGACGACAGGGAACAATCTACGAGCAGTACTTC. It codes for CASRRQGTIYEQYF.

Sample share makes this clone medium-sized (0.01 to 0.1%). The chain combines TRBV9 with TRBJ2-7; 9 positions match TRBD1. Germline V gives CDR1 SGDLS, CDR2 YYNGEE. After removal of 0 bases from V and 4 bases from J, the junction contained 5 bases not matched to a gene. This CDR3 is 15 amino acids long. CDR3 sequence: CASSVDAGTGYEQYF. In DNA, the CDR3 is TGTGCCAGCAGCGTAGATGCCGGGACAGGGTACGAGCAGTACTTC.

The chain uses TRBV6-5 and TRBJ1-2; 7 bases match TRBD1. V dropped 2 bases and J dropped 8; count of bases not matched to a gene: 5. The CDR3 has 13 residues. Germline CDR1 and CDR2: MNHEY and SVGAGI. The CDR3 is CASSYPDREGYTF. CDR3 nucleotides: TGTGCCAGCAGTTACCCCGACAGGGAGGGCTACACCTTC.

V and J are TRBV5-1 and TRBJ1-3; 9 bases are shared with TRBD1. V lost 6 bases, J lost 2 bases, and 6 bases stayed unmatched. This CDR3 contains 15 residues. Per the germline V gene, CDR1 is SGHRS and CDR2 is YFSETQ. The CDR3 bases are TGCGCCAGCACTCAGGGGACAGGGCCTGGAAACACCATATATTTT. Protein: CASTQGTGPGNTIYF. The full variable domain, with the rest looked up from reference TRBV5-1 and TRBJ1-3, is KAGVTQTPRYLIKTRGQQVTLSCSPISGHRSVSWYQQTPGQGLQFLFEYFSETQRNKGNFPGRFSGRQFSNSRSEMNVSTLELGDSALYLCASTQGTGPGNTIYFGEGSWLTVV.

The chain has TRBV11-3 and TRBJ2-5; 8 positions match TRBD2. The CDR3 spans 14 residues. CDR1 and CDR2 from the germline V gene are SGHNT and YENEEA. With V trimmed by 2 bases and J by 5 bases, 4 bases remained unmatched. CDR3: CASSLQRESETQYF. The CDR3 region has the DNA TGTGCCAGCAGCTTACAGCGGGAGAGTGAGACCCAGTACTTC. The full variable domain, its missing parts supplied by reference TRBV11-3 and TRBJ2-5, is EAGVVQSPRYKIIEKKQPVAFWCNPISGHNTLYWYLQNLGQGPELLIRYENEEAVDDSQLPKDRFSAERLKGVDSTLKIQPAELGDSAVYLCASSLQRESETQYFGPGTRLLVL.